These 26 T cell receptor beta chains came from one sample sequenced in a study of regulatory T cells in long-lasting Graves disease. In building TCR beta libraries, iRepertoire HTBI primers were used together with Arm-PCR of CDR3 regions. TCRdb called the multiplex PCR reads again in MiXCR, with one record for every CDR3 protein. The sample holds roughly 470,000 distinct CDR3 sequences; about 20% are singletons and the top ten take 7% to 9.5%. Noted time point: persistent/refractory GD, antithyroid drugs over 5 years with positive TRAb. The TCR library was made from RNA extracted from PBMCs. This material consisted of peripheral blood mononuclear cells (PBMCs), taken when the disease was refractory, from a patient treated with antithyroid drugs. The receptors stem from a female donor with Graves disease.

Regarding this clonotype: A read error is the likely source, as a far larger clone sits one nucleotide away. This chain links TRBV6-2 or TRBV6-3 with TRBJ1-5; D call uncertain. V lost 6 bases, J lost 2 bases, and 14 bases lay in between. Germline CDR1 is MNHEY and CDR2 is SVGEGT. The CDR3 is 15 amino acids. In DNA, the CDR3 is TGTGCCAGCAGGGAAGGATGGCGAGGCAATCAGCCCCAGCATTTT. It is translated as CASREGWRGNQPQHF.

The V and J genes are TRBV7-2 and TRBJ2-7; D perhaps matches TRBD2 (6 bases). Trimming took off 0 bases at V and 4 bases at J, with 10 bases between the two ends. CDR3 length equals 14 residues. The germline V gene encodes CDR1 SGHTA and CDR2 FQGNSA. The CDR3 DNA reads TGTGCCAGCAGCTTAGCAGCGGGCCGTTACGAGCAGTACTTC. Amino acid sequence: CASSLAAGRYEQYF.

The rearrangement links TRBV12-3 or TRBV12-4 to TRBJ2-7, with 12 bases lining up with TRBD2. Unmatched junction bases numbered 5, after V lost 5 bases and J lost 3 bases. This CDR3 contains 15 residues. The CDR3 is CASSEGLAGHYEQYF. The CDR3 DNA is TGTGCCAGCAGTGAGGGACTAGCGGGCCACTACGAGCAGTACTTC.

In this sample, this clonotype turned up many times. The chain employs TRBV6-1 and TRBJ1-1; no clear D. V lost 2 bases and J 3 bases, leaving 16 bases between the germline ends. This CDR3 is 16 amino acids long. Germline V gene data show CDR1 as MNHNS and CDR2 as SASEGT. The CDR3 DNA follows: TGTGCCAGCAGTGAATCCTCTGTCGTGGCTTACACTGAAGCTTTCTTT. Its translation is CASSESSVVAYTEAFF.

This clonotype was counted many times. Its ends do not fully match the called genes, so a read error is possible. The chain joins TRBV12-3 or TRBV12-4 to TRBJ2-4; possible D gene TRBD2, 5 bases. The CDR3 covers 16 residues. The CDR3: CANSPGERLAKNIQYF. DNA for the CDR3: TGTGCCAACAGTCCCGGGGAGCGACTAGCCAAAAACATTCAGTACTTC.

The rearrangement links TRBV20-1 to TRBJ1-1, with 8 bases identical to TRBD1. The junction had 5 bases not matched to a gene; V was cut back by 0 bases and J by 11 bases. Germline loops: CDR1 DFQATT, CDR2 SNEGSKA (reference sequence). The CDR3 spans 12 residues. Here the CDR3 reads CSAREMTGVAFF. The CDR3, as DNA: TGCAGTGCTAGAGAGATGACAGGGGTGGCTTTCTTT.

The table lists this clonotype with many counts. V usage is TRBV6-2 or TRBV6-3 and J usage is TRBJ2-7; TRBD1 aligns across 8 bases. The trim removed 5 bases at V and 6 bases at J, leaving 6 bases unmatched. Germline V gene data show CDR1 as MNHEY and CDR2 as SVGEGT. The CDR3 extends over 13 amino acids. The CDR3 reads CASSDRGSSEQYF. The CDR3 nucleotides are TGTGCCAGCAGTGACAGGGGCAGCAGCGAGCAGTACTTC.

This clonotype was seen ten or more times. The chain carries TRBV11-2 and TRBJ2-7; D gene uncertain. This CDR3 spans 14 amino acids. Germline V gene lookup returns CDR1 SGHAT and CDR2 FQNNGV. V lost 0 bases to trimming and J lost 6 bases, with 12 bases between them. CDR3 DNA: TGTGCCAGCAGCTTAGATGTTGGCCTACCCGAGCAGTACTTC. Translating gives CASSLDVGLPEQYF.

Here the CDR3 reads CASSESTLGTEAFF. Here the CDR3 DNA reads TGTGCCAGCAGTGAATCGACCCTGGGGACTGAAGCTTTCTTT. V usage is TRBV4-2 and J usage is TRBJ1-1; D gene unclear. Germline loops: CDR1 LGHNA, CDR2 YNFKEQ. Trimming took 6 bases from V and 5 from J, leaving 16 bases between them. This CDR3 has 14 amino acids.

This clonotype was recorded many times. One junction end does not reproduce the germline sequence, and a read error may be involved. V and J are TRBV5-1 and TRBJ2-7; 12 bases are a match to TRBD2. Per germline, CDR1 SGHRS and CDR2 YFSETQ. The CDR3 contains 14 residues. The CDR3, as DNA: TGTGCCAGCAGCGTGACTAGCGGGAGCTACGAGCAGTACTTC. This codes for CASSVTSGSYEQYF.

The V call is TRBV11-2, the J call TRBJ1-4; 10 nucleotides align to TRBD1. CDR1 and CDR2 (germline): SGHAT, FQNNGV. This CDR3 has 17 residues. J lost 8 bases, V lost 2 bases, and 11 bases had no gene match. CDR3 DNA sequence: TGTGCCAGCAGCTTAACCCGGACAGGGGGTTTGTCGGAAAAACTGTTTTTT. Its translation is CASSLTRTGGLSEKLFF.

The CDR3 sequence is CSRVVMTSGTDTQYF. In DNA form, the CDR3 reads TGCAGTAGAGTGGTGATGACTAGCGGAACAGATACGCAGTATTTT. The rearrangement links TRBV20-1 to TRBJ2-3; TRBD2 matches at 9 bases. The junction had 12 bases not matched to a gene; V was cut back by 8 bases and J by 3 bases. Germline V gene data show CDR1 as DFQATT and CDR2 as SNEGSKA (reference sequence). The CDR3 extends over 15 amino acids.

The DNA of the CDR3 is TGTGCCAGCACCACAGGGACTAGTCTCTCCGAGCAGTACTTC. It yields the protein CASTTGTSLSEQYF. J is TRBJ2-7 and V is TRBV12-3 or TRBV12-4, with 8 bases fitting TRBD2. This CDR3 contains 14 residues. With V trimmed by 7 bases and J by 6 bases, 11 bases remained unmatched.

This clonotype was found a few times. CDR3 bases: TGTGCCACTAACCGAGGGACTAGCGAAGAGACCCAGTACTTC. Encoded protein: CATNRGTSEETQYF. V usage is TRBV19 and J usage is TRBJ2-5, with TRBD2 identical over 10 bases. The CDR3 is made up of 14 amino acids. Unmatched junction bases numbered 8, after V lost 10 bases and J lost 3 bases. Germline V gene lookup returns CDR1 LNHDA and CDR2 SQIVND (reference sequence).

This clonotype was counted a few times. The CDR3 region is CASSPTGSSGYEQYF. CDR3 in DNA: TGTGCCAGCAGTCCCACCGGATCCTCAGGGTACGAGCAGTACTTC. The chain has TRBV27 and TRBJ2-7; D may be TRBD1 (5 bases). This CDR3 is 15 amino acids long. The V gene's germline CDR1 is MNHEY and CDR2 SMNVEV (reference sequence). Trimming stripped 5 bases from V and 4 bases from J, with 18 bases between.

This sequence joins TRBV3-1 and TRBJ2-1; TRBD2 matches at 10 bases. CDR1 is LGHDT, CDR2 YNNKEL, per germline (reference sequence). The CDR3 has 16 residues. Trimming removed 0 bases from V and 4 bases from J; junction bases left unmatched: 3. CDR3 in amino acids: CASSQDLAGAYNEQFF. Here the CDR3 DNA reads TGTGCCAGCAGCCAAGACCTAGCGGGAGCGTACAATGAGCAGTTCTTC.

This clonotype was counted between two and nine times. V usage is TRBV19 and J usage is TRBJ1-5, with D perhaps TRBD1 (5 bases). Germline CDR1 is LNHDA and CDR2 is SQIVND (reference sequence). The CDR3 length is 14 residues. V gave up 5 bases and J gave up 3 bases, with 11 bases separating them. CDR3 protein: CASSPDRLNQPQHF. The CDR3 DNA follows: TGTGCCAGTAGTCCCGACAGACTCAATCAGCCCCAGCATTTT.

The genes are TRBV7-2 and TRBJ2-7, with 8 bases aligning to TRBD2. Per germline, CDR1 SGHTA and CDR2 FQGNSA. CDR3 size: 16 residues. J lost 3 bases, V lost 4 bases, and 11 bases had no gene match. CDR3 nucleotide sequence: TGTGCCAGCAGCTCCCTAGGACTAGCCTGGATCTACGAGCAGTACTTC. Protein product: CASSSLGLAWIYEQYF.

The sample holds many counts of this clonotype. This chain uses TRBV7-2 with TRBJ2-2; D remains unclear. The V gene lost 2 bases and the J gene lost 0 bases, with 7 bases spanning the gap. The CDR3 spans 15 residues. Germline CDR1 is SGHTA and CDR2 is FQGNSA. The CDR3 sequence is CASSLRTPNTGELFF. The CDR3 DNA follows: TGTGCCAGCAGCTTAAGGACGCCGAACACCGGGGAGCTGTTTTTT.

This clonotype was seen many times. The chain couples TRBV6-5 to TRBJ2-7, with 8 bases identical to TRBD2. Germline loops: CDR1 MNHEY, CDR2 SVGAGI. With V trimmed by 3 bases and J by 2 bases, 9 bases remained unmatched. The CDR3 loop spans 16 amino acids. CDR3 sequence reads: CASSYRSGTRAYEQYF. The CDR3, as DNA: TGTGCCAGCAGTTATCGTAGCGGGACGAGAGCCTACGAGCAGTACTTC.

This clonotype appeared a few times. The gene calls are TRBV20-1 and TRBJ2-7, with 7 bases lining up with TRBD2. The germline V gene encodes CDR1 DFQATT and CDR2 SNEGSKA (reference sequence). With V trimmed by 6 bases and J by 2 bases, 16 bases remained unmatched. This CDR3 spans 16 amino acids. CDR3: CSAPISTGGYTYEQYF. DNA for the CDR3: TGCAGTGCGCCCATAAGTACGGGAGGATACACCTACGAGCAGTACTTC.

The rearrangement uses TRBV6-1 and TRBJ1-6; no firm D call. V lost 2 bases and J 6 bases, leaving 5 bases between the germline ends. CDR1 is MNHNS, CDR2 SASEGT, per germline. CDR3 length: 13 amino acids. CDR3 in amino acids: CASSESANSPLHF. CDR3 DNA: TGTGCCAGCAGTGAATCGGCTAATTCACCCCTCCACTTT.

The rearrangement links TRBV29-1 to TRBJ1-2; the D is unclear. The germline V and J ends were trimmed by 0 bases and 5 bases, with 7 bases remaining between them. The V gene's germline CDR1 is SQVTM and CDR2 ANQGSEA. The CDR3 length is 12 residues. The CDR3 here is CSVEDAGYGYTF. The CDR3 DNA sequence: TGCAGCGTTGAAGATGCGGGTTATGGCTACACCTTC.

Only a few counts were recorded for this clonotype. The CDR3 DNA reads as TGTGCCACCAGTGATTCCGGGAGACCGAACACCGGGGAGCTGTTTTTT. Residues: CATSDSGRPNTGELFF. The chain joins TRBV24-1 to TRBJ2-2; a weak D match, TRBD2 (6 bases). Trimming cost V 2 bases and J 0 bases, with 9 bases left between them. The CDR3 is 16 amino acids. CDR1 and CDR2 from the germline V gene are KGHDR and SFDVKD.

There are many counts of this clonotype. The gene calls are TRBV20-1 and TRBJ2-7, with D uncertain. V was clipped by 0 bases and J by 2 bases, with 11 bases between them. This CDR3 spans 14 amino acids. Germline CDR1 reads DFQATT; CDR2 reads SNEGSKA (reference sequence). The CDR3 is CSARDPARPYEQYF. DNA of the CDR3: TGCAGTGCTAGAGACCCCGCGCGGCCCTACGAGCAGTACTTC.

This clonotype was counted ten times or more. The gene calls are TRBV11-2 and TRBJ2-7; a possible D gene is TRBD1 (6 bases). The CDR3 has 13 amino acids. The V end lost 5 bases, the J end lost 4 bases, and 12 bases lay between the germline ends. Germline CDR1 and CDR2: SGHAT and FQNNGV. CDR3 region: CASSRGHVYEQYF. The CDR3 DNA sequence: TGTGCCAGCAGCCGGGGACACGTATACGAGCAGTACTTC.